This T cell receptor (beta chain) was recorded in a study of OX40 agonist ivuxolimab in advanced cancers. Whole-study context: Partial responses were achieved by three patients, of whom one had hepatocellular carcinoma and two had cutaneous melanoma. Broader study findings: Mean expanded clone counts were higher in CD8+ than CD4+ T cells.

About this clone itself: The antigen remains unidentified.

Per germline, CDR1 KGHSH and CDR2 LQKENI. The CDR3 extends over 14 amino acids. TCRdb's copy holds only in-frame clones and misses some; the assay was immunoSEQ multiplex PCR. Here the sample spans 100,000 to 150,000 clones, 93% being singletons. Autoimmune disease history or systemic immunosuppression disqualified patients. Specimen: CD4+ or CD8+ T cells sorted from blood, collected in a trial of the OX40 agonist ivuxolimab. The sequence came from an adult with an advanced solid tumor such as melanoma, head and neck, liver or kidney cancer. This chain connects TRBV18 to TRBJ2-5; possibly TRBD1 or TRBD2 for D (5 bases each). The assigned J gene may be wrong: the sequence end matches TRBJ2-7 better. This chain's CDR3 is CASSPGDVKYEQYF. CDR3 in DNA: TGTGCCAGCTCACCGGGGGACGTGAAGTACGAGCAGTACTTC.